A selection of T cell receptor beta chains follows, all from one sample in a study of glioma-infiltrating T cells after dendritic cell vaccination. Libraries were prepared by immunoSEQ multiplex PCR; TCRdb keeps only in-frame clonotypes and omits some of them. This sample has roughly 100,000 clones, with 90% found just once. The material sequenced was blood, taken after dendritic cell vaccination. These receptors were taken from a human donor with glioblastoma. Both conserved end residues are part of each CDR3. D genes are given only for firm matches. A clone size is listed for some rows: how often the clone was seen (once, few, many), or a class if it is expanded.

CASSLNLPQETQYF	TGCGCCAGCAGCTTGAACTTACCCCAAGAGACCCAGTACTTC	.	TRBJ2-5	TRBV5-1	14	.
CASSSLRGGRETQYF	TGTGCCAGCAGCTCACTTCGGGGTGGGAGGGAGACCCAGTACTTC	.	TRBJ2-5	TRBV7-8	15	once
CASSVQSGRDEQYF	TGTGCCAGTAGTGTCCAGTCAGGGCGCGACGAGCAGTACTTC	.	TRBJ2-7	TRBV19	14	.
CAWSVQNTGELFF	TGTGCCTGGAGTGTACAGAACACCGGGGAGCTGTTTTTT	.	TRBJ2-2	TRBV30	13	.
CASRQPLAGNYNEQFF	TGCGCCAGCAGACAACCACTAGCGGGGAACTACAATGAGCAGTTCTTC	TRBD2	TRBJ2-1	TRBV4-1	16	.
CASSFYTGELFF	TGTGCCAGCAGCTTCTACACCGGGGAGCTGTTTTTT	.	TRBJ2-2	TRBV7-3	12	.
CASSAGVSGNEQFF	TGTGCCAGCTCGGCGGGGGTATCGGGCAATGAGCAGTTCTTC	TRBD2	TRBJ2-1	TRBV18	14	.
CASSLGQPTEGYTF	TGTGCCAGCAGCTTGGGACAGCCGACGGAGGGCTACACCTTC	TRBD1	TRBJ1-2	TRBV7-9	14	.
CASSQAGVTGVISSTTNEKLFF	TGCGCCAGCAGCCAAGCAGGGGTAACAGGGGTGATTTCGTCAACAACTAATGAAAAACTGTTTTTT	TRBD1	TRBJ1-4	TRBV4-1	22	.
CSALSGEQFF	TGCAGTGCCCTTAGCGGCGAGCAGTTCTTC	.	TRBJ2-1	TRBV20-1	10	once
CASSPLSRTGLYEQYF	TGTGCCAGCAGCCCCCTTAGTAGGACAGGACTCTACGAGCAGTACTTC	TRBD1	TRBJ2-7	TRBV14	16	.
CASSLGLAGDEQFF	TGTGCCAGCAGTTTAGGGCTAGCGGGAGACGAGCAGTTCTTC	TRBD2	TRBJ2-1	TRBV27	14	once
CASSLDTLGTGTFYEQYF	TGTGCCAGCAGCTTAGATACCCTTGGGACAGGGACCTTCTACGAGCAGTACTTC	TRBD1	TRBJ2-7	TRBV11-3	18	once
CASSVDSRGTEAFF	TGTGCCAGCAGCGTAGACAGCCGGGGCACTGAAGCTTTCTTT	.	TRBJ1-1	TRBV9	14	.
CASSLRQGMNTEAFF	TGTGCCAGCAGCTTACGACAGGGGATGAACACTGAAGCTTTCTTT	TRBD1	TRBJ1-1	TRBV7-9	15	.
CASSLGTSGSRETQYF	TGTGCCAGCAGCTTAGGTACTAGCGGGAGCAGGGAGACCCAGTACTTC	TRBD2	TRBJ2-5	TRBV7-6	16	.
CASSVQGMNTEAFF	TGTGCCAGCAGCGTACAGGGGATGAACACTGAAGCTTTCTTT	TRBD1	TRBJ1-1	TRBV2	14	.
CASSLEGLAGGEQYF	TGCGCCAGCAGCTTGGAAGGTCTAGCGGGGGGAGAGCAGTACTTC	TRBD2	TRBJ2-7	TRBV5-1	15	.
CASSLRTGGNTEAFF	TGCGCCAGCAGCTTGAGAACAGGGGGCAACACTGAAGCTTTCTTT	TRBD1	TRBJ1-1	TRBV5-1	15	.
CASSPSGSGFHYGYTF	TGTGCCAGCAGCCCCTCAGGTTCGGGGTTTCACTATGGCTACACCTTC	.	TRBJ1-2	TRBV11-2	16	.
CASSPTGAADQPQHF	TGTGCCAGCAGTCCAACAGGGGCGGCCGATCAGCCCCAGCATTTT	TRBD1	TRBJ1-5	TRBV6-6	15	.
CAWMGKGGSGNTIYF	TGTGCCTGGATGGGTAAAGGAGGCTCTGGAAACACCATATATTTT	.	TRBJ1-3	TRBV30	15	.
CASSLRGPGANVLTF	TGCGCCAGCAGCTTGAGGGGGCCTGGGGCCAACGTCCTGACTTTC	TRBD1	TRBJ2-6	TRBV5-1	15	once
CASSRQEIRAGNTIYF	TGCGCCAGCAGCCGACAGGAAATCAGGGCTGGAAACACCATATATTTT	.	TRBJ1-3	TRBV5-1	16	.
CASSLFRQGGMNTEAFF	TGTGCCAGCTCACTATTTAGACAAGGAGGCATGAACACTGAAGCTTTCTTT	.	TRBJ1-1	TRBV18	17	.
CASSLSVGRASPRGYTF	TGTGCCAGCAGTTTATCCGTGGGGAGGGCTTCCCCTCGGGGCTACACCTTC	.	TRBJ1-2	TRBV27	17	.
CASSESSGGTDTQYF	TGCGCCAGCAGTGAGTCTAGCGGGGGGACAGATACGCAGTATTTT	TRBD2	TRBJ2-3	TRBV10-1	15	.
CASRLQAASVSGELFF	TGTGCCAGCAGACTCCAGGCGGCTAGCGTCTCCGGGGAGCTGTTTTTT	.	TRBJ2-2	TRBV7-6	16	once
CASSRDRVRTEAFF	TGTGCCAGCAGCCGGGACAGGGTGAGGACTGAAGCTTTCTTT	TRBD1	TRBJ1-1	TRBV7-2	14	.
CSVATGQVFSGANVLTF	TGCAGCGTTGCGACGGGACAGGTATTCTCTGGGGCCAACGTCCTGACTTTC	TRBD1	TRBJ2-6	TRBV29-1	17	.
CASGTAGPTGELFF	TGTGCCAGCGGGACAGCGGGCCCCACCGGGGAGCTGTTTTTT	.	TRBJ2-2	TRBV25-1	14	.
CASSDGGVGTEAFF	TGTGCCAGCAGTGATGGAGGGGTGGGCACTGAAGCTTTCTTT	.	TRBJ1-1	TRBV2	14	.
CASRTGGNEQYF	TGTGCCAGCCGGACAGGGGGAAACGAGCAGTACTTC	TRBD1	TRBJ2-7	TRBV6-1	12	.
CASSEVRGQGYEQYF	TGTGCCAGCAGTGAAGTGAGGGGACAGGGCTACGAGCAGTACTTC	TRBD1	TRBJ2-7	TRBV2	15	.
CASSYFGQQETQYF	TGTGCCAGCAGTTACTTCGGACAGCAAGAGACCCAGTACTTC	.	TRBJ2-5	TRBV6-5	14	.
CASSDKTGGDEQFF	TGTGCCAGCAGCGACAAGACAGGGGGCGATGAGCAGTTCTTC	TRBD1	TRBJ2-1	TRBV5-6	14	.
CASSQGVLGQGQETQYF	TGCGCCAGCAGCCAAGGTGTACTCGGACAGGGACAAGAGACCCAGTACTTC	TRBD1	TRBJ2-5	TRBV4-1	17	.
CASSLDLSSYEQYF	TGTGCCAGCAGCCTAGACCTGAGCTCCTACGAGCAGTACTTC	.	TRBJ2-7	TRBV7-8	14	.
CASSPRQNQNTIYF	TGTGCCAGCAGCCCCCGACAGAATCAAAACACCATATATTTT	.	TRBJ1-3	TRBV9	14	.